Below are 14 T cell receptor beta chains sequenced from a single sample in a study of blood T cell repertoires in COVID-19. Clones were read by immunoSEQ multiplex PCR, and TCRdb kept only the in-frame ones, dropping some. The sample lists about 330,000 clones, about 87% occurring once. The source material was PBMCs or T cells enriched from blood (not recorded which). These receptors all come from a man aged 30 to 39 who had recovered from COVID-19.

The rearrangement joins TRBV3-1 (or the pseudogene TRBV3-2) to TRBJ2-3; 10 nucleotides line up with TRBD2. CDR1 LGHDT and CDR2 YNNKEL come from the germline V gene (reference sequence). J gave up 5 bases and V 4 bases, and 9 bases lay outside the gene matches. The CDR3 contains 16 residues. The CDR3 spells CASSPASGGVGDTQYF. CDR3 nucleotide sequence: TGTGCCAGCAGCCCGGCAAGCGGGGGGGTCGGAGATACGCAGTATTTT.

The rearrangement links TRBV25-1 to TRBJ2-7; 8 bases align to TRBD1. Germline V gene sequence: CDR1 MGHDK, CDR2 SYGVNS. With V trimmed by 1 base and J by 6 bases, 8 bases remained unmatched. There are 15 residues in the CDR3. CDR3 sequence reads: CASSEWAGGLGEQYF. The CDR3 nucleotides are TGTGCCAGCAGTGAATGGGCAGGGGGCCTAGGCGAGCAGTACTTC.

The rearrangement links TRBV21-1 to TRBJ2-6; TRBD1 is the table's D call and was not checked against the DNA. TRBV21-1 is described as a pseudogene. The CDR3 contains 22 residues. The CDR3 spells CASSKARSGTGERSSGANVLTF. The CDR3 bases are TGTGCCAGCAGCAAAGCTCGATCGGGGACAGGTGAAAGGAGCTCTGGGGCCAACGTCCTGACTTTC.

V usage is TRBV6-6 and J usage is TRBJ1-1; no firm D call. The CDR3 consists of 16 residues. Germline loops: CDR1 MNHNY, CDR2 SVGAGI (reference sequence). The V end lost 7 bases, the J end lost 0 bases, and 18 bases lay between the germline ends. As DNA, the CDR3 is TGTGCCAGCATTGAGGGAACGCGGGGTATGAACACTGAAGCTTTCTTT. Translation: CASIEGTRGMNTEAFF.

V gene TRBV4-1 combines with J gene TRBJ1-6, with 12 bases fitting TRBD1. The J segment lost 9 bases and the V segment lost 0 bases, leaving 3 bases of the junction unmatched. Germline loops: CDR1 MGHRA, CDR2 YSYEKL. The CDR3 length is 16 residues. CDR3 residues: CASSQEGQGASSPLHF. The CDR3 DNA follows: TGCGCCAGCAGCCAAGAGGGACAGGGGGCTAGTTCACCCCTCCACTTT.

The rearrangement uses TRBV4-1 and TRBJ2-7; unclear D gene. The V gene's germline CDR1 is MGHRA and CDR2 YSYEKL. The V gene lost 2 bases and the J gene lost 4 bases, with 9 bases spanning the gap. The CDR3 has 13 residues. The CDR3 sequence is CASSQYEEYEQYF. The CDR3 DNA reads as TGCGCCAGCAGCCAATACGAGGAATACGAGCAGTACTTC.

A remark on this clone: This sample includes further DNA sequences coding for the same CDR3. This chain links TRBV2 with TRBJ1-1, with TRBD1 as a possible D gene (6 bases). V dropped 8 bases and J dropped 5 bases, with 18 bases sitting between them. The CDR3 is made up of 14 amino acids. Germline V gene data show CDR1 as SNHLY and CDR2 as FYNNEI. The CDR3 reads CASRREGRGTEAFF. In nucleotides, the CDR3 is TGTGCCAGCCGCCGGGAGGGGAGGGGGACTGAAGCTTTCTTT.

V and J are TRBV5-6 and TRBJ1-6, with no clear D. Per germline, CDR1 SGHDT and CDR2 YYEEEE. V dropped 0 bases and J dropped 9 bases, with 4 bases sitting between them. The CDR3 spans 12 residues. CDR3: CASSLGGSPLHF. The CDR3 DNA reads TGTGCCAGCAGCTTGGGAGGTTCACCCCTCCACTTT.

The chain carries TRBV19 and TRBJ2-7, with D possibly matching TRBD1 (5 bases). CDR1 is LNHDA, CDR2 SQIVND, per germline (reference sequence). V was clipped by 0 bases and J by 3 bases, with 6 bases between them. CDR3 length equals 13 residues. The DNA of the CDR3 is TGTGCCAGTAGTATAGAACAGGACTACGAGCAGTACTTC. Translating it yields CASSIEQDYEQYF.

J is TRBJ1-1 and V is TRBV4-1, with TRBD1 identical over 9 bases. The CDR3 contains 15 residues. Germline V gene sequence: CDR1 MGHRA, CDR2 YSYEKL. V shed 1 base, J shed 4 bases, and the junction held 4 bases outside the gene matches. The CDR3 DNA reads TGCGCCAGCAGCCAAGCTGGGACAGGGAGCACTGAAGCTTTCTTT. This translates into CASSQAGTGSTEAFF.

The V call is TRBV7-9, the J call TRBJ1-2, with 8 bases that match TRBD1. Germline V CDR1 and CDR2: SEHNR, FQNEAQ (reference sequence). With 6 bases clipped from V and 5 bases from J, the junction kept 5 bases outside the gene matches. This CDR3 is built from 13 residues. For the CDR3, the DNA is TGTGCCAGCAGTTCCACAGGGGGATATGGCTACACCTTC. This encodes CASSSTGGYGYTF. Full variable domain (missing parts from reference TRBV7-9 and TRBJ1-2): DTGVSQNPRHKITKRGQNVTFRCDPISEHNRLYWYRQTLGQGPEFLTYFQNEAQLEKSRLLSDRFSAERPKGSFSTLEIQRTEQGDSAMYLCASSSTGGYGYTFGSGTRLTVV.

V usage is TRBV13 and J usage is TRBJ2-2, with 10 bases that match TRBD2. The germline gives CDR1 PRHDT, CDR2 FYEKMQ (reference sequence). CDR3 length equals 16 residues. V trimming: 5 bases; J trimming: 1 base; junction bases outside the gene matches: 4. The CDR3 coding sequence is TGTGCCAGCAGCCCCCGACTAGCGGGGAACACCGGGGAGCTGTTTTTT. Translation gives CASSPRLAGNTGELFF.

The rearrangement joins TRBV7-3 to TRBJ2-1; weak D call: TRBD2 (6 bases). Deletions cut 1 base from V and 0 bases from J, with 7 bases between. The CDR3 contains 15 residues. Germline-derived CDR1 and CDR2 are SGHTA and FQGTGA. The DNA for the CDR3 is TGTGCCAGCAGCTTAAGCGGGATCTCCTACAATGAGCAGTTCTTC. This translates into CASSLSGISYNEQFF. Filled out from reference TRBV7-3 and TRBJ2-1, the complete variable domain reads GAGVSQTPSNKVTEKGKYVELRCDPISGHTALYWYRQSLGQGPEFLIYFQGTGAADDSGLPNDRFFAVRPEGSVSTLKIQRTERGDSAVYLCASSLSGISYNEQFFGPGTRLTVL.

The gene calls are TRBV2 and TRBJ1-6; possibly TRBD1 for D (5 bases). Germline CDR1 SNHLY, CDR2 FYNNEI. The CDR3 has 16 residues. Trimming cost V 6 bases and J 1 base, with 13 bases left between them. CDR3 sequence (DNA): TGTGCCAGCAGAAGGGGCGAGGCATCCTATAATTCACCCCTCCACTTT. It yields the protein CASRRGEASYNSPLHF.